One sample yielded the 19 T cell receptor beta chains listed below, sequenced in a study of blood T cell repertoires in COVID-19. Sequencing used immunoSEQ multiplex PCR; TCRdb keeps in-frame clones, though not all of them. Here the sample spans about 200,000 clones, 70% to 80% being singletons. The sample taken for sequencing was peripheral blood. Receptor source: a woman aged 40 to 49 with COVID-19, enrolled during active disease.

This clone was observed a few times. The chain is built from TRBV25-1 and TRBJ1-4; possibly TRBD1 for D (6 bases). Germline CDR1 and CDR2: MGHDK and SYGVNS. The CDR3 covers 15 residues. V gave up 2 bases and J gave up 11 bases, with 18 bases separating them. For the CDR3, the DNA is TGTGCCAGCAGTGAACGGGGGGCAGGGCAGCGGAAACTGTTTTTT. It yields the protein CASSERGAGQRKLFF.

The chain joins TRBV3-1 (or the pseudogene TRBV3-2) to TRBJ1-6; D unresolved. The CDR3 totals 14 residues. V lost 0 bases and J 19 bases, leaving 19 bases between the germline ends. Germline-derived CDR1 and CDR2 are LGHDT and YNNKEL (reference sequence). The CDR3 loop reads CASSQDRGRAPHHF. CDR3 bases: TGTGCCAGCAGCCAAGATCGGGGAAGGGCCCCCCATCACTTT.

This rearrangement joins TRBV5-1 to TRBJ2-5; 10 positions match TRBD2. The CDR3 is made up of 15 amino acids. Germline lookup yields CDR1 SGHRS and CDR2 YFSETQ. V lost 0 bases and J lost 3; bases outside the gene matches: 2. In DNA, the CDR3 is TGCGCCAGCAGCTTGGATCTAGCGGGGGAAGAGACCCAGTACTTC. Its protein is CASSLDLAGEETQYF. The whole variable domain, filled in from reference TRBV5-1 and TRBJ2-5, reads KAGVTQTPRYLIKTRGQQVTLSCSPISGHRSVSWYQQTPGQGLQFLFEYFSETQRNKGNFPGRFSGRQFSNSRSEMNVSTLELGDSALYLCASSLDLAGEETQYFGPGTRLLVL.

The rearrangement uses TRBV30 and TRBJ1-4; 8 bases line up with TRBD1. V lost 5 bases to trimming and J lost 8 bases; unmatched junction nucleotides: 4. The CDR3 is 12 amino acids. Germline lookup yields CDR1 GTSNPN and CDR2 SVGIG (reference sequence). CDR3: CAWAGGGEKLFF. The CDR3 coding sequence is TGTGCCTGGGCAGGGGGCGGGGAAAAACTGTTTTTT.

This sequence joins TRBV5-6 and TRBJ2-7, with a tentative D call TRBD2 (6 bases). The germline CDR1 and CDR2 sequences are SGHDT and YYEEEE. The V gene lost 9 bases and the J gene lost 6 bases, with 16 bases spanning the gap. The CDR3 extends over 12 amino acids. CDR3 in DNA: TGTGCCACCAATCGACTAGTAGGCGAGCAGTACTTC. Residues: CATNRLVGEQYF.

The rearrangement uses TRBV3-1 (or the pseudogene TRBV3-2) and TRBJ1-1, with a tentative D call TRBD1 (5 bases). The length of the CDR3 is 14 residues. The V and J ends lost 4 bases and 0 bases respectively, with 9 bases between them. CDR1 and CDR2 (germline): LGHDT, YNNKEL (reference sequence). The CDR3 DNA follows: TGTGCCAGCAGCCCACAGGACATGAACACTGAAGCTTTCTTT. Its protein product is CASSPQDMNTEAFF.

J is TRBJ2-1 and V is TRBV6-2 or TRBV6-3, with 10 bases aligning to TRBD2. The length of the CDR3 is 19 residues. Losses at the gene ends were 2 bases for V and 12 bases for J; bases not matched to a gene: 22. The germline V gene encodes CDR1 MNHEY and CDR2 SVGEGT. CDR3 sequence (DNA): TGTGCCAGCAGTTACCCGCTGAGTCCGACGGGACTAGCGAGATATCGGCAGTTCTTC. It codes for CASSYPLSPTGLARYRQFF.

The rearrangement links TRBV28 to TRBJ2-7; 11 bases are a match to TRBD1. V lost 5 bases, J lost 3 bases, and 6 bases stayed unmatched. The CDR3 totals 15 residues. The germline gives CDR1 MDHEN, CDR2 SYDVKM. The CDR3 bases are TGTGCCAGCAGTCCCGGACAGGGGGCGCGCTACGAGCAGTACTTC. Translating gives CASSPGQGARYEQYF.

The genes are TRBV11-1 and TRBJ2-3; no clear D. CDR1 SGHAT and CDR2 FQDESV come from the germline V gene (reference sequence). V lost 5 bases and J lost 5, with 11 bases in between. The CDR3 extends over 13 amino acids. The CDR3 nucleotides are TGTGCCAGCAGCGCCCTGAGGCTAGATACGCAGTATTTT. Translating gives CASSALRLDTQYF.

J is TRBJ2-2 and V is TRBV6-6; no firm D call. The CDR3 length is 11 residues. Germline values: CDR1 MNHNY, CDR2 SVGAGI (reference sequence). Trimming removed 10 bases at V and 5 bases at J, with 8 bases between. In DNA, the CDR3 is TGTGCCACCGCGTGGACCGGGGAGCTGTTTTTT. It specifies CATAWTGELFF.

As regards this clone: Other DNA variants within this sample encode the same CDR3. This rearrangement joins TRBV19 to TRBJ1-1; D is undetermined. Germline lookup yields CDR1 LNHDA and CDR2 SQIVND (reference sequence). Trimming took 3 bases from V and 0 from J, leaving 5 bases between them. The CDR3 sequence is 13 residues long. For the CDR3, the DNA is TGTGCCAGTAGTATTAGCGTGAACACTGAAGCTTTCTTT. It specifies CASSISVNTEAFF. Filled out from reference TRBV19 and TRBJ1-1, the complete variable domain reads DGGITQSPKYLFRKEGQNVTLSCEQNLNHDAMYWYRQDPGQGLRLIYYSQIVNDFQKGDIAEGYSVSREKKESFPLTVTSAQKNPTAFYLCASSISVNTEAFFGQGTRLTVV.

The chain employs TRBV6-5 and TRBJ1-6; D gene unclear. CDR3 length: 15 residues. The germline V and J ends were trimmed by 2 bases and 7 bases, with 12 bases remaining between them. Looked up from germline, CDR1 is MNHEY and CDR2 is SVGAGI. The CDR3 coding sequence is TGTGCCAGCAGTTACGACCCGTGGAGAAATTCACCCCTCCACTTT. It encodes CASSYDPWRNSPLHF.

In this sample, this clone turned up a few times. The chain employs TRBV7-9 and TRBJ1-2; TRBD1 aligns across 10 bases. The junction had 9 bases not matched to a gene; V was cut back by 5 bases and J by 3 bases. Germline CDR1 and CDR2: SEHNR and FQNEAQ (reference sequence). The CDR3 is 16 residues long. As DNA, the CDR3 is TGTGCCAGCAGCCCATCAGACAGGGGGCAATACTATGGCTACACCTTC. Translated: CASSPSDRGQYYGYTF.

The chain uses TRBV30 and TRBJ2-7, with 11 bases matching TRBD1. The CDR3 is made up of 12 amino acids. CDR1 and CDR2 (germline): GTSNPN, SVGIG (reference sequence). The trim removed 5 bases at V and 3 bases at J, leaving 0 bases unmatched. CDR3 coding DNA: TGTGCCTGGGGGACAGGGGGCTACGAGCAGTACTTC. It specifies CAWGTGGYEQYF.

The CDR3 sequence: CASSQERGRGSYEQYF. In DNA form, the CDR3 reads TGCGCCAGCAGCCAAGAGCGAGGGAGAGGGTCCTACGAGCAGTACTTC. V usage is TRBV4-1 and J usage is TRBJ2-7; D is possibly TRBD2 (5 bases). There are 16 residues in the CDR3. Germline V gene data show CDR1 as MGHRA and CDR2 as YSYEKL. V shed 0 bases and J shed 1 base, with 13 bases lying between them.

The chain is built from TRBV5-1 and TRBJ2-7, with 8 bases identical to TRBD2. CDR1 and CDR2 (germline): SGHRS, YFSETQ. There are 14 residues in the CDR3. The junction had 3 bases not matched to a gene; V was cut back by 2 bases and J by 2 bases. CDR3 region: CASSLAGLAYEQYF. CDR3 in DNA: TGCGCCAGCAGCTTAGCGGGACTAGCCTACGAGCAGTACTTC. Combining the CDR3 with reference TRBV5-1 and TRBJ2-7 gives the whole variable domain KAGVTQTPRYLIKTRGQQVTLSCSPISGHRSVSWYQQTPGQGLQFLFEYFSETQRNKGNFPGRFSGRQFSNSRSEMNVSTLELGDSALYLCASSLAGLAYEQYFGPGTRLTVT.

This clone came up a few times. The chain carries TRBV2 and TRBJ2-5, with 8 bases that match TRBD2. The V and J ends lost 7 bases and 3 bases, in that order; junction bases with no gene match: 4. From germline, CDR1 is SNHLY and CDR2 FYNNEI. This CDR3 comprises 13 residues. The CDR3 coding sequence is TGTGCCAGCATTCCGCGGGGGGAAGAGACCCAGTACTTC. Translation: CASIPRGEETQYF.

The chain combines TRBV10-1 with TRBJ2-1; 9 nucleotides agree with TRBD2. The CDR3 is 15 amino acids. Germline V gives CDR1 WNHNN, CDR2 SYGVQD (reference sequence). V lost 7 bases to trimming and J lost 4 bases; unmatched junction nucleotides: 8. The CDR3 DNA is TGCGCCAGCACACTGACTAGCGGTTATTACAATGAGCAGTTCTTC. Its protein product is CASTLTSGYYNEQFF.

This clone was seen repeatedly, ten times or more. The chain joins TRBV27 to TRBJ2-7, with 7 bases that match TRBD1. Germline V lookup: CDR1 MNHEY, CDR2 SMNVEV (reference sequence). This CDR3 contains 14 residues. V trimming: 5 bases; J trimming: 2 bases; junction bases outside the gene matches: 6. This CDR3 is CASSPYRGPYEQYF. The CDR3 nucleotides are TGTGCCAGCAGTCCCTACAGGGGACCCTACGAGCAGTACTTC.